The rows below give T cell receptor beta chains drawn from one sample of a study of cytomegalovirus exposure and HLA in healthy donors. Here immunoSEQ multiplex PCR was the method, and the copy in TCRdb shows in-frame clones only, minus some. In the table there are under 200,000 clones, roughly 84% of which are singletons. Material: PBMCs. Receptors originate from a boy aged 2 to 10 in good health and CMV-seronegative. Each CDR3 is given without its conserved first and last residue. Each record gives: D gene, V gene, CDR3 protein. D genes are given only for firm matches.

>TRBD1|TRBV6-1
ASRLTGDGGYT
>NA|TRBV6-5
ASSYSRGHPAYEQY
>TRBD1|TRBV5-1
ASSFKTGIEQY
>TRBD2|TRBV5-1
ASSGGTSGSTDTQY
>NA|TRBV28
ASSLLDQTGPYEQY
>TRBD1|TRBV2
ASSAGGSYEQY
>NA|TRBV19
ASSDRGGDQPQH
>NA|TRBV5-6
ASRGPTGLPGELF
>NA|TRBV27
ASSLSPSFPDTQY
>NA|TRBV7-2
ASSSRTSNQPQH
>NA|TRBV2
ASNRGIQETQY
>NA|TRBV2
ASSDTMNTEAF
>NA|TRBV4-1
ASSQVDGVGVHEQF
>TRBD2|TRBV5-6
ASSGTSNYEQY
>NA|TRBV9
ASSGAPGNNQPQH
>NA|TRBV18
ASSPDRGQETQY
>NA|TRBV7-9
ASTPRLGVPSYEQY
>NA|TRBV2
ASSAPEGFAYEQY
>NA|TRBV10-2
ASSAGVDEQY
>TRBD1|TRBV28
ASSQPGTVSYEQY
>TRBD1|TRBV4-1
ASSQRAGQGSYNEQF
>TRBD1|TRBV5-4
ASSLVGTGPFQETQY
>NA|TRBV27
ASSLGRGVRGTEAF
>TRBD1|TRBV28
ASSAGGVLGYT
>NA|TRBV19
ASRTGPYGYT
>TRBD1|TRBV6-5
ASSRDRGVNEQY
>TRBD2|TRBV5-4
ASNGGGTSHHNEQF
>NA|TRBV20-1
GRTSGTEAF
>NA|TRBV21-1
ASPRRDFHNEQF
>NA|TRBV29-1
SGAPRLGGNTEAF
>NA|TRBV13
ASSLDSQETQY
>TRBD2|TRBV28
ASRSGLANTGELF
>TRBD1|TRBV4-1
ASSQTPGTAEAF
>TRBD1|TRBV27
ASSPNRGAGNTIY
>TRBD1|TRBV6-4
ASSRDRVNTGELF
>TRBD1|TRBV19
ASNKGGQGLWGYSNQPQH
>NA|TRBV28
ASSLITGDTEAF
>TRBD1|TRBV5-1
ASSPGQGGYTEAF
>NA|TRBV5-1
ASSPYPTGYNEQF
>NA|TRBV18
ASSPELNTGELF
>NA|TRBV21-1
ASSTFWRGSNQPQH
>NA|TRBV2
ARHIKSGELF
>NA|TRBV7-6
ASSQEWGLSGQPQH
>NA|TRBV4-1
ASSHKGSEQY
>NA|TRBV7-3
ASSLIPGMNTEAF
>TRBD1|TRBV2
ASSYDREETQY